The 27 T cell receptor beta chains below come from one sample, sequenced in a study of CD8+CD57+ T cells in acquired aplastic anemia. Patients sequenced had flow cytometry evidence of CD8+CD57+ cell expansion. CDR3 and TCR beta VDJ profiling relied on genomic DNA as the template. MiXCR, applied by TCRdb to the reads, yields one record per CDR3 protein. The sample consists of hundreds of thousands of distinct CDR3 sequences, around 33% of them appearing once. Sequencing was done on a sample of sorted CD4+, CD8+, or CD8+CD57+ T cells (not recorded which) from PBMCs. These receptors all come from a human donor with aplastic anemia.

The chain uses TRBV5-4 and TRBJ1-5; a possible D gene is TRBD1 (5 bases). This CDR3 has 14 residues. The germline gives CDR1 SGHNT, CDR2 YYREEE (reference sequence). V was clipped by 0 bases and J by 10 bases, with 14 bases between them. Here the CDR3 reads CASSLAGTAGPQHF. The CDR3 DNA reads as TGTGCCAGCAGCTTGGCAGGGACCGCGGGTCCCCAGCATTTT.

The CDR3 region is CASSQVTGQPIETQYF. The CDR3 nucleotides are TGTGCCAGCAGCCAAGTCACTGGGCAACCTATAGAGACCCAGTACTTC. V gene TRBV14 combines with J gene TRBJ2-5; D gene unclear. The germline CDR1 and CDR2 sequences are SGHDN and FVKESK. V shed 1 base and J shed 4 bases, with 16 bases lying between them. This CDR3 contains 16 residues.

For this clonotype: Just one base apart from a much larger clone, this may be a read error. The gene calls are TRBV2 and TRBJ1-6; 7 bases are shared with TRBD1. CDR3 length: 14 residues. CDR1 and CDR2 (germline): SNHLY, FYNNEI. The CDR3 DNA reads as TGTGCCAACAGTCGACAGGGCCGTAATTCACCCCTCCACTTT. Translated: CANSRQGRNSPLHF.

The V call is TRBV6-5, the J call TRBJ1-6; D is unclear. V was clipped by 0 bases and J by 6 bases, with 12 bases between them. In germline, CDR1 is MNHEY, CDR2 SVGAGI. This CDR3 is built from 16 residues. This CDR3 reads CASSYSTANSNSPLHF. The CDR3 DNA reads as TGTGCCAGCAGTTACTCGACGGCAAACAGTAATTCACCCCTCCACTTT.

This clonotype was seen at least ten times. The chain links TRBV7-9 to TRBJ1-1; no clear D. V was trimmed by 4 bases and J by 0 bases, leaving 6 bases between them. The germline V gene has CDR1 SEHNR and CDR2 FQNEAQ (reference sequence). The CDR3 contains 13 residues. This chain's CDR3 is CASSYSLNTEAFF. The CDR3 DNA follows: TGTGCCAGCAGCTATTCATTGAACACTGAAGCTTTCTTT.

This clonotype came up a few times. The rearrangement joins TRBV30 to TRBJ1-2, with 8 bases fitting TRBD1. Losses at the gene ends were 5 bases for V and 2 bases for J; bases not matched to a gene: 7. The CDR3 runs to 14 residues. The germline V gene has CDR1 GTSNPN and CDR2 SVGIG (reference sequence). The CDR3 loop is CAWYYRGSNYGYTF. CDR3 DNA sequence: TGTGCCTGGTACTACAGGGGGTCCAACTATGGCTACACCTTC. Looking up the rest from reference TRBV30 and TRBJ1-2 gives the full variable domain: SQTIHQWPATLVQPVGSPLSLECTVEGTSNPNLYWYRQAAGRGLQLLFYSVGIGQISSEVPQNLSASRPQDRQFILSSKKLLLSDSGFYLCAWYYRGSNYGYTFGSGTRLTVV.

Ten or more counts support this clonotype. The V call is TRBV5-1, the J call TRBJ1-1; tentatively, D is TRBD1 (5 bases). The CDR3 is 13 amino acids. V was trimmed by 5 bases and J by 1 base, leaving 9 bases between them. Looked up from germline, CDR1 is SGHRS and CDR2 is YFSETQ. As DNA, the CDR3 is TGCGCCAGCAGATCAACAGGGAACACTGAAGCTTTCTTT. Translating it yields CASRSTGNTEAFF. Full variable domain (rest looked up from reference TRBV5-1 and TRBJ1-1): KAGVTQTPRYLIKTRGQQVTLSCSPISGHRSVSWYQQTPGQGLQFLFEYFSETQRNKGNFPGRFSGRQFSNSRSEMNVSTLELGDSALYLCASRSTGNTEAFFGQGTRLTVV.

About this clonotype itself: A much more abundant neighbour one base away suggests this may be a read error. V usage is TRBV7-3 and J usage is TRBJ2-7; perhaps D is TRBD1 or TRBD2 (5 bases each). The CDR3 runs 17 residues. The germline V and J ends were trimmed by 1 base and 5 bases, with 21 bases remaining between them. Germline CDR1 reads SGHTA; CDR2 reads FQGTGA. The CDR3 is CASSLMVSRQGDHEQYF. CDR3 nucleotides: TGTGCCAGCAGCTTAATGGTTTCGCGGCAGGGAGACCACGAGCAGTACTTC.

V is TRBV19 and J is TRBJ2-7, with TRBD1 matching 10 bases. V shed 6 bases and J 3 bases; nucleotides not matched to a gene: 5. CDR3 length equals 14 residues. The germline V gene encodes CDR1 LNHDA and CDR2 SQIVND (reference sequence). The DNA of the CDR3 is TGTGCCAGTAGCCTGACAGGGGGCATCTACGAGCAGTACTTC. Protein: CASSLTGGIYEQYF. The full variable domain, its missing parts supplied by reference TRBV19 and TRBJ2-7, is DGGITQSPKYLFRKEGQNVTLSCEQNLNHDAMYWYRQDPGQGLRLIYYSQIVNDFQKGDIAEGYSVSREKKESFPLTVTSAQKNPTAFYLCASSLTGGIYEQYFGPGTRLTVT.

The rearrangement links TRBV19 to TRBJ1-1; 7 positions match TRBD1. Per the germline V gene, CDR1 is LNHDA and CDR2 is SQIVND (reference sequence). This CDR3 is built from 15 residues. CDR3 sequence (DNA): TGTGTCAATAGTATGGCGGGACAGCCGGCCCTTGAAGCTTTCTTT. Its protein is CVNSMAGQPALEAFF.

Details on this clonotype: Possible read error: a much larger clone is one base away. The CDR3: CATSRGEGQGAADTQYF. CDR3 bases: TGTGCCACCAGCAGAGGAGAGGGACAGGGGGCGGCAGATACGCAGTATTTT. The V gene is TRBV15, the J gene TRBJ2-3; 12 nucleotides match TRBD1. The CDR3 contains 17 residues. The trim removed 1 base at V and 4 bases at J, leaving 6 bases unmatched. Germline V gene data show CDR1 as LNHNV and CDR2 as YYDKDF (reference sequence).

This chain uses TRBV6-1 with TRBJ2-1; no definite D call. Looked up from germline, CDR1 is MNHNS and CDR2 is SASEGT. The V end was cut by 10 bases, the J end by 4 bases, with 11 bases between. This CDR3 has 12 residues. CDR3 amino acids: CATQKIYNEQFF. The CDR3 DNA reads as TGTGCCACCCAGAAGATTTACAATGAGCAGTTCTTC.

This clonotype came up many times. The chain joins TRBV19 to TRBJ1-5; D perhaps matches TRBD1 (5 bases). CDR3 size: 15 residues. Germline lookup yields CDR1 LNHDA and CDR2 SQIVND (reference sequence). Trimming shortened V by 7 bases and J by 1 base, and 14 bases separated the two germline ends. The CDR3 loop is CASMAQGVSNQPQHF. CDR3 nucleotide sequence: TGTGCCAGTATGGCCCAGGGAGTAAGCAATCAGCCCCAGCATTTT.

The chain uses TRBV12-3 or TRBV12-4 and TRBJ2-1; TRBD1 aligns across 7 bases. Trimming cost V 3 bases and J 0 bases; bases outside gene matches: 5. There are 16 residues in the CDR3. The CDR3 sequence: CASSLVRDSSYNEQFF. The DNA for the CDR3 is TGTGCCAGCAGTTTGGTTAGGGACAGCTCCTACAATGAGCAGTTCTTC.

This clonotype has ten or more counts. J is TRBJ1-6 and V is TRBV20-1, with unresolved D. The CDR3 totals 11 residues. CDR1 DFQATT and CDR2 SNEGSKA come from the germline V gene (reference sequence). V gave up 0 bases and J gave up 15 bases, with 9 bases separating them. CDR3 residues: CSARDPPVLHF. In DNA, the CDR3 is TGCAGTGCTAGAGATCCCCCGGTCCTCCACTTT.

V and J are TRBV7-3 and TRBJ2-5, with D unresolved. CDR1 and CDR2 (germline): SGHTA, FQGTGA. The germline V and J ends were trimmed by 0 bases and 3 bases, with 8 bases remaining between them. The CDR3 is 14 residues long. Written as DNA, the CDR3 is TGTGCCAGCAGCTTAACGTCGGCAGAAGAGACCCAGTACTTC. Its translation is CASSLTSAEETQYF.

The chain combines TRBV5-1 with TRBJ2-3, with TRBD2 matching over 9 bases. The germline V gene has CDR1 SGHRS and CDR2 YFSETQ. J was trimmed by 4 bases and V by 5 bases; bases with no gene match: 17. The CDR3 covers 18 residues. This chain's CDR3 is CASRAWGVGTSSSDTQYF. The CDR3 DNA follows: TGCGCCAGCAGAGCTTGGGGGGTAGGGACTAGCAGTTCAGATACGCAGTATTTT.

This chain links TRBV7-3 with TRBJ1-2; the D gene is possibly TRBD1 (5 bases). The germline CDR1 and CDR2 sequences are SGHTA and FQGTGA. The germline V and J ends were trimmed by 0 bases and 8 bases, with 19 bases remaining between them. The CDR3 is made up of 16 amino acids. CDR3 sequence (DNA): TGTGCCAGCAGCTTAACTTCCTACAGGTCGACTTGGGGCTACACCTTC. Residues: CASSLTSYRSTWGYTF.

The chain has TRBV7-3 and TRBJ2-3; TRBD2 aligns across 7 bases. This CDR3 comprises 16 residues. CDR1 and CDR2 (germline): SGHTA, FQGTGA. V lost 4 bases to trimming and J lost 0 bases; unmatched junction nucleotides: 7. CDR3: CASSSSAGTSTDTQYF. In DNA, the CDR3 is TGTGCCAGCAGCTCGTCAGCGGGGACCAGCACAGATACGCAGTATTTT. The full variable domain, in which reference TRBV7-3 and TRBJ2-3 provide the parts outside the CDR3, is GAGVSQTPSNKVTEKGKYVELRCDPISGHTALYWYRQSLGQGPEFLIYFQGTGAADDSGLPNDRFFAVRPEGSVSTLKIQRTERGDSAVYLCASSSSAGTSTDTQYFGPGTRLTVL.

The rearrangement joins TRBV7-6 to TRBJ2-7, with D perhaps matching TRBD1 (6 bases). The CDR3 sequence is 15 residues long. Germline-derived CDR1 and CDR2 are SGHVS and FNYEAQ. V was trimmed by 4 bases and J by 4 bases, leaving 17 bases between them. The CDR3 sequence is CASSSIQGLSYEQYF. The CDR3 DNA follows: TGTGCCAGCAGCTCAATACAGGGTTTATCGTACGAGCAGTACTTC.

Comments on this clonotype: Germline is not matched at one junction end, which may reflect a read error. CDR3 sequence (DNA): TGTGCCAGCAGTGGATCCGGGACTAGGAGCGACGAGCAGTACTTC. Its protein is CASSGSGTRSDEQYF. This sequence joins TRBV10-3 and TRBJ2-7, with TRBD2 identical over 8 bases. CDR3 length equals 15 residues. Germline lookup yields CDR1 ENHRY and CDR2 SYGVKD.

The chain is built from TRBV6-2 or TRBV6-3 and TRBJ2-7, with D possibly matching TRBD1 (7 bases). The CDR3 length is 17 residues. The germline gives CDR1 MNHEY, CDR2 SVGEGT. The V gene lost 2 bases and the J gene lost 1 base, with 18 bases spanning the gap. CDR3 sequence: CASSYRRVAGGSYEQYF. The CDR3 nucleotides are TGTGCCAGCAGTTACCGCAGAGTTGCAGGGGGGTCCTACGAGCAGTACTTC.

Many counts were recorded for this clonotype. The CDR3 is CASSLGFFGYGYTF. Here the CDR3 DNA reads TGTGCCAGCAGCTTGGGGTTTTTTGGCTATGGCTACACCTTC. The chain combines TRBV7-2 with TRBJ1-2; D is uncertain. V gave up 3 bases and J gave up 4 bases, with 12 bases separating them. The CDR3 loop spans 14 amino acids. CDR1 and CDR2 from the germline V gene are SGHTA and FQGNSA.

The V and J genes are TRBV11-2 and TRBJ1-2; D may be TRBD1 (5 bases). The CDR3 totals 12 residues. CDR1 SGHAT and CDR2 FQNNGV come from the germline V gene. Trimming removed 3 bases from V and 8 bases from J, with 10 bases in between. CDR3: CASSFQWGGYTF. DNA for the CDR3: TGTGCCAGCAGCTTTCAATGGGGCGGCTACACCTTC.

This chain links TRBV7-6 with TRBJ2-1; 11 bases align to TRBD2. Trimming at V came to 1 base and at J to 7 bases, leaving 6 bases not matched to a gene. The CDR3 length is 16 residues. CDR1 SGHVS and CDR2 FNYEAQ come from the germline V gene. This CDR3 is CASSLDRLAGSNEQFF. The CDR3 coding sequence is TGTGCCAGCAGCTTAGATCGACTAGCGGGGAGTAATGAGCAGTTCTTC.

This clonotype occurred a few times. The rearrangement links TRBV27 to TRBJ2-7; D gene unclear. Trimming took off 1 base at V and 3 bases at J, with 16 bases between the two ends. Germline CDR1 and CDR2: MNHEY and SMNVEV (reference sequence). CDR3 length: 16 residues. The CDR3 is CASSLFSLNGNYEQYF. The CDR3 nucleotides are TGTGCCAGCAGTTTATTTTCCCTTAACGGCAACTACGAGCAGTACTTC.

To note about this clonotype: This may stem from a read error, because a much larger clone lies one nucleotide away. V usage is TRBV20-1 and J usage is TRBJ2-7; D might be TRBD1 or TRBD2, each matching 6 bases. CDR1 and CDR2 (germline): DFQATT, SNEGSKA (reference sequence). This CDR3 region has 14 residues. CDR3 DNA: TGCAGTGCTAGAGATCGTGGGGGGCTGTACGGGCAGTACTTC. It is translated as CSARDRGGLYGQYF.